Following are 5 T cell receptor beta chains from one sample sequenced in a study of T-cell reconstitution after alpha-beta-depleted transplantation in children listed by TCRdb under 2016. Library preparation employed PCR. These reads were obtained on an Illumina HiSeq 2500. Molecular barcoding was employed in the preparation of TCR libraries, with unique molecular identifiers being used to normalize TCRbeta repertoire quantification. TCRdb redid the processing of the public reads, applying fastp at Q25 and MiXCR, and retained in-frame beta chains. Entries that share a CDR3 protein sequence are merged under the most common genes and DNA. This sample lists about 540,000 distinct CDR3 sequences; approximately 20% were detected once. The ten largest clones take up 3% to 3.5% of the sample. This sample comprised PBMCs from the stem cell graft donor, obtained from the stem cell graft. The receptors shown here come from a human donor who donated a stem cell graft to a child with acute lymphoblastic leukemia.

On this clonotype itself: A single base separates this from a much larger clone, so it may be a read error. The chain links TRBV7-9 to TRBJ1-5; maybe TRBD1 (6 bases). CDR3 size: 14 residues. Trimming took off 2 bases at V and 2 bases at J, with 7 bases between the two ends. Germline CDR1 is SEHNR and CDR2 is FQNEAQ (reference sequence). For the CDR3, the DNA is TGTGCCAGCAGCTTAAACAGGGGCAATCAGCCCCAGCATTTT. Its translation is CASSLNRGNQPQHF.

This clonotype was seen a few times. The V call is TRBV12-3 or TRBV12-4, the J call TRBJ1-1; no definite D call. This CDR3 is built from 14 residues. The V and J ends lost 4 bases and 3 bases respectively, with 12 bases between them. The CDR3 here is CASSSASTYTEAFF. For the CDR3, the DNA is TGTGCCAGCAGTTCCGCCTCTACATACACTGAAGCTTTCTTT.

This clonotype has only a few counts. The V and J genes are TRBV24-1 and TRBJ2-1, with 10 bases fitting TRBD2. The CDR3 loop spans 14 amino acids. The J segment lost 8 bases and the V segment lost 4 bases, leaving 4 bases of the junction unmatched. Germline CDR1 and CDR2: KGHDR and SFDVKD. CDR3 in amino acids: CATSDGTSVDEQFF. CDR3 in DNA: TGTGCCACCAGTGACGGGACTAGCGTCGATGAGCAGTTCTTC.

The V call is TRBV13, the J call TRBJ2-1; the match to TRBD2 covers 10 bases. This CDR3 has 15 amino acids. The V and J ends lost 5 bases and 8 bases, in that order; junction bases with no gene match: 9. Germline lookup yields CDR1 PRHDT and CDR2 FYEKMQ (reference sequence). CDR3 bases: TGTGCCAGCAGCCAGAGGGGACTAGCGTCCCATGAGCAGTTCTTC. It is translated as CASSQRGLASHEQFF.

This clonotype was picked up a small number of times. The genes are TRBV5-1 and TRBJ2-2, with 14 positions matching TRBD2. Germline CDR1 reads SGHRS; CDR2 reads YFSETQ. Trimming cost V 6 bases and J 8 bases; bases outside gene matches: 6. The CDR3 contains 15 residues. CDR3 bases: TGCGCCAGCACCGGGACTAGCGGGAGTTCAGGGGAGCTGTTTTTT. This encodes CASTGTSGSSGELFF.